This T cell receptor beta chain was obtained from a study of T cell responses to AZD1222 COVID-19 vaccine. Overall study results and limits: It was only six AZD1222 recipients who were seropositive at baseline. The donors showed a predominance of white British ancestry and of females, with possible underestimation of clonal diversity. With two AZD1222 doses given, Spike-specific TCR breadth and depth both rose.

Points on this clone: Its specificity is not known.

CDR1 and CDR2 from the germline V gene are SGHAT and FQNNGV. Germline trimming cut 3 bases from V and 1 base from J; bases unmatched to any gene: 2. This CDR3 contains 14 residues. The table came from immunoSEQ multiplex PCR; TCRdb's copy has only in-frame clones and leaves some out. The sample shows around 100,000 clones, 87% of them seen only once. The receptor was derived from an adult in good health. This rearrangement joins TRBV11-2 to TRBJ1-1; 7 nucleotides match TRBD1. The sample here was peripheral blood, taken on day 0 of MenACWY control vaccination. The chain's CDR3 is CASSLQGGNTEAFF. DNA of the CDR3: TGTGCCAGCAGCTTGCAGGGGGGGAACACTGAAGCTTTCTTT.